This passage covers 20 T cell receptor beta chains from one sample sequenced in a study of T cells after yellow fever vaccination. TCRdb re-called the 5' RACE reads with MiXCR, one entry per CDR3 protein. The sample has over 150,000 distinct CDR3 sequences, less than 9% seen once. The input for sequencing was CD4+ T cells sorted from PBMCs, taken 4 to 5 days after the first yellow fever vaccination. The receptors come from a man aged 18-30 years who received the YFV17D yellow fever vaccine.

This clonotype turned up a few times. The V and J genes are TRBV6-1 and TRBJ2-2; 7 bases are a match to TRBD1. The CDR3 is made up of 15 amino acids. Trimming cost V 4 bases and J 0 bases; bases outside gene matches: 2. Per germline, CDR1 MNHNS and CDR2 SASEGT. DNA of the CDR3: TGTGCCAGCAGTGTGAGGGGGCCGAACACCGGGGAGCTGTTTTTT. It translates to CASSVRGPNTGELFF.

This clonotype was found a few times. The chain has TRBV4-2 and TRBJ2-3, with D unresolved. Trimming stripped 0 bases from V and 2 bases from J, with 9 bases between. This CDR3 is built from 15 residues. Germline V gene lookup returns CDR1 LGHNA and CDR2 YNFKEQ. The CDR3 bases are TGTGCCAGCAGCCAAGAAAGGGCCCCCACAGATACGCAGTATTTT. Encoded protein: CASSQERAPTDTQYF.

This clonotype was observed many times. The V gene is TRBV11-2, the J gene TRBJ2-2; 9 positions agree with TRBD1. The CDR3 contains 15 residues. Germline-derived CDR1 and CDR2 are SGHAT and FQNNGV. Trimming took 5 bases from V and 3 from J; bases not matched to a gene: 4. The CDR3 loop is CASSPTGGYTGELFF. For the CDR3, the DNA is TGTGCCAGCAGCCCCACAGGGGGCTACACCGGGGAGCTGTTTTTT.

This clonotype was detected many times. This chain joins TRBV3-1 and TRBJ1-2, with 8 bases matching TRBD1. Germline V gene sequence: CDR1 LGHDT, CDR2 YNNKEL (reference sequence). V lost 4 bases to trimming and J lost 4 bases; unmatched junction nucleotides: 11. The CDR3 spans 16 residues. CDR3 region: CASSPHETGASYGYTF. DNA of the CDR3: TGTGCCAGCAGCCCCCATGAGACAGGGGCTAGCTATGGCTACACCTTC.

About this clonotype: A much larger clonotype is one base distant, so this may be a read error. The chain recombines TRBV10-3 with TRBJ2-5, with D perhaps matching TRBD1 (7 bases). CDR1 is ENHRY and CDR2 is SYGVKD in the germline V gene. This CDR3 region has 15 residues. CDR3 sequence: CTISESRQGGETQYF. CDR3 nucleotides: TGTACCATCAGTGAGTCAAGACAGGGAGGAGAGACCCAGTACTTC.

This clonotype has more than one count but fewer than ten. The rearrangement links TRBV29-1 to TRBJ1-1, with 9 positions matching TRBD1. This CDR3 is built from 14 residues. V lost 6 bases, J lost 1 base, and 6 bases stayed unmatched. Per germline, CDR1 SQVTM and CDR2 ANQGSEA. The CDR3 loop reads CSVGTGLENTEAFF. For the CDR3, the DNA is TGCAGCGTCGGGACAGGGCTCGAGAACACTGAAGCTTTCTTT.

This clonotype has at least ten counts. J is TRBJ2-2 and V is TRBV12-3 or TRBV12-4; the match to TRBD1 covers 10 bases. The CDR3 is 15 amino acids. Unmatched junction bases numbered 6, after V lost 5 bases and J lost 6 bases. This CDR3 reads CASSLPDRGAGELFF. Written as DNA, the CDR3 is TGTGCCAGCAGTCTACCGGACAGGGGGGCCGGGGAGCTGTTTTTT.

This CDR3 reads CASSHLPRPGRVKETQYF. CDR3 coding DNA: TGTGCCAGCAGCCATTTACCCCGCCCAGGGAGAGTAAAAGAGACCCAGTACTTC. The rearrangement uses TRBV12-3 or TRBV12-4 and TRBJ2-5; either TRBD1 or TRBD2 may supply D (5 bases each). The CDR3 length is 18 residues. Trimming took 6 bases from V and 3 from J, leaving 26 bases between them.

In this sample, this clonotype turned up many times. The CDR3 reads CASSDDGTYEQYF. DNA for the CDR3: TGTGCCAGCAGCGACGACGGAACCTACGAGCAGTACTTC. The chain joins TRBV9 to TRBJ2-7; D ambiguous. Trimming cost V 3 bases and J 2 bases, with 9 bases left between them. Germline V gene sequence: CDR1 SGDLS, CDR2 YYNGEE. This CDR3 spans 13 amino acids.

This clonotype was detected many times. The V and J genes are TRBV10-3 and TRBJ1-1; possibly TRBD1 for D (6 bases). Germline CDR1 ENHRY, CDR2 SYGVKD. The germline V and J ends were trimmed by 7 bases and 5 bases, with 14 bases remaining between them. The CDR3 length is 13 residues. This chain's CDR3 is CAINHGRGTEAFF. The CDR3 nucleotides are TGTGCCATCAACCATGGTAGGGGGACTGAAGCTTTCTTT.

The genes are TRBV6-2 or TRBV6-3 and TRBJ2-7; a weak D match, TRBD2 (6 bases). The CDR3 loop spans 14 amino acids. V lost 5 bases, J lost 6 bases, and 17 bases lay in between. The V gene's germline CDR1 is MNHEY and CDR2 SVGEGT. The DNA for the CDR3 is TGTGCCAGCAGTCGGCAGGGTTGGGGAGGCGAGCAGTACGTC. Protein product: CASSRQGWGGEQYV.

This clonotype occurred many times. Here the CDR3 DNA reads TGTGCCAGCAGCTTATCTGTCCTTCCTGGCTACACCTTC. This encodes CASSLSVLPGYTF. The chain carries TRBV7-2 and TRBJ1-2; D call uncertain. The V end lost 2 bases, the J end lost 7 bases, and 11 bases lay between the germline ends. CDR1 and CDR2 (germline): SGHTA, FQGNSA. The CDR3 covers 13 residues. The whole variable domain, remainder taken from reference TRBV7-2 and TRBJ1-2, is GAGVSQSPSNKVTEKGKDVELRCDPISGHTALYWYRQSLGQGLEFLIYFQGNSAPDKSGLPSDRFSAERTGGSVSTLTIQRTQQEDSAVYLCASSLSVLPGYTFGSGTRLTVV.

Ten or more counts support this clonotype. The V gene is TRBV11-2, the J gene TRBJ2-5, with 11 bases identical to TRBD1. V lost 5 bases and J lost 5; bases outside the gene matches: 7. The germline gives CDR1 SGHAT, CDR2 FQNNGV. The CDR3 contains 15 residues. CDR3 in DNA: TGTGCCAGCAGCCGGGACAGGGGGACGGGGGAGACCCAGTACTTC. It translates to CASSRDRGTGETQYF. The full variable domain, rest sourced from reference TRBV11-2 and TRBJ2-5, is EAGVAQSPRYKIIEKRQSVAFWCNPISGHATLYWYQQILGQGPKLLIQFQNNGVVDDSQLPKDRFSAERLKGVDSTLKIQPAKLEDSAVYLCASSRDRGTGETQYFGPGTRLLVL.

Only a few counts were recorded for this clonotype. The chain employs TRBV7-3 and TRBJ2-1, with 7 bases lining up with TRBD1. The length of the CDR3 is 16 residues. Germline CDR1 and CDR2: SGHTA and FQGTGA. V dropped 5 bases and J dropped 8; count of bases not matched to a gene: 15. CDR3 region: CASSATGVSALDEQFF. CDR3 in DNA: TGTGCCAGCAGCGCTACAGGGGTGTCCGCTTTGGATGAGCAGTTCTTC.

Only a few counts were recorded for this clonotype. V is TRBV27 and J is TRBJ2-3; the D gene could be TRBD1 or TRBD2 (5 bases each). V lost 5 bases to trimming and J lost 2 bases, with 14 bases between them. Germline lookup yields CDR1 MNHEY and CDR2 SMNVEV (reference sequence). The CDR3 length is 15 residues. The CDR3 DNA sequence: TGTGCCAGCAGTCCCTGGGACCGCTCCACAGATACGCAGTATTTT. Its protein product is CASSPWDRSTDTQYF.

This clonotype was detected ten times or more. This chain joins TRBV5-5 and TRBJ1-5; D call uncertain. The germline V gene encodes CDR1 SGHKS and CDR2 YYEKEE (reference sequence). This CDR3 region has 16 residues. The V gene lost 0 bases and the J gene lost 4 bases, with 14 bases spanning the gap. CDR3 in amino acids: CASSLAYRWGNQPQHF. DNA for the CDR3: TGTGCCAGCAGCTTGGCGTATCGGTGGGGTAATCAGCCCCAGCATTTT.

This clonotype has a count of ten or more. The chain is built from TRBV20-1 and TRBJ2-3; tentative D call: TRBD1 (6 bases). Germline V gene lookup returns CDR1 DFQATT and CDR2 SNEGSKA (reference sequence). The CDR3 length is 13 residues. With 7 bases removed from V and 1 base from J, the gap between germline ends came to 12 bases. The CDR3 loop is CSVPTGGTDTQYF. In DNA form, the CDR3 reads TGCAGTGTCCCGACAGGTGGCACAGATACGCAGTATTTT.

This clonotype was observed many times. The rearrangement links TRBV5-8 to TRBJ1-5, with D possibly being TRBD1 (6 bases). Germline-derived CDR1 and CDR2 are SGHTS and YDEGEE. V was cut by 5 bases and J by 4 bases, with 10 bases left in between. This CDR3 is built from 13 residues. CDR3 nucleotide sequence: TGTGCCAGCAGTCGGGGGGCTAATCAGCCCCAGCATTTT. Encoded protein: CASSRGANQPQHF.

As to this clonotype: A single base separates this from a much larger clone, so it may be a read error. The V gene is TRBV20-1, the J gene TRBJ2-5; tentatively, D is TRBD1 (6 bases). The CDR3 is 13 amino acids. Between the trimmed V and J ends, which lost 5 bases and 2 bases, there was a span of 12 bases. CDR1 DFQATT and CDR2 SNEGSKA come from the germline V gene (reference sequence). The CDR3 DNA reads TGCAGTGCTGCAGTCAGGGGTCAAGAGACCCAGTACTTC. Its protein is CSAAVRGQETQYF.

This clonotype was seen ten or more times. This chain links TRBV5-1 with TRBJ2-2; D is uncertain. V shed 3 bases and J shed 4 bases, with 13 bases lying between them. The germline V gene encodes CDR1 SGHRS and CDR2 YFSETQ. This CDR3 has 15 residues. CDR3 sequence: CASSSWAGSTGELFF. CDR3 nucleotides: TGCGCCAGCAGCTCCTGGGCCGGGTCCACCGGGGAGCTGTTTTTT.